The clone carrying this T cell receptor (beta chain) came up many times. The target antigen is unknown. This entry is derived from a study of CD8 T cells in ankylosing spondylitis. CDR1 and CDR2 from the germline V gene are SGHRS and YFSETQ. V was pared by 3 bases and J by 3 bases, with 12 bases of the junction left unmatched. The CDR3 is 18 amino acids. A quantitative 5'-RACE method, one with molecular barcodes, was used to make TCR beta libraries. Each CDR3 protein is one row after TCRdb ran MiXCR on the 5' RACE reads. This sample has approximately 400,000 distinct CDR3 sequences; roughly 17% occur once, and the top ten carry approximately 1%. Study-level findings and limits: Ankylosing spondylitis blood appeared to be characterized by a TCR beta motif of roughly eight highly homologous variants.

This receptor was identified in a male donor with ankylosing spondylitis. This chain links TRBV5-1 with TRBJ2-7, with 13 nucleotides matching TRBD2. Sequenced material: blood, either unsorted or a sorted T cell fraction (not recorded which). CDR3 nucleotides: TGCGCCAGCAGCTCCTGGACTAGCGGGAGCCCTAGGGACTACGAGCAGTACTTC. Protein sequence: CASSSWTSGSPRDYEQYF.